This T cell receptor beta chain emerged from a study of shared clonotypes between healthy human individuals (TCRdb year 2020). Study-level background: The cohort comprised two women and three men aged 18 to 49 years. Per donor, leukapheresis produced somewhere between about 0.94 and 10 billion PBMCs. The study deeply sequenced blood TCR repertoires of about 5 healthy adults to estimate repertoire size and the extent of clonotype sharing between individuals. Libraries were prepared and TCR repertoires were sequenced by different laboratories using diverse techniques, in order to increase sequencing depth and limit assay-specific biases. For each donor, CD4 naive and CD4 memory were each given three plates, CD8 naive was given two plates, and CD8 memory was given one plate.

General findings and caveats noted by the study authors: Incomplete sequencing was indicated by rarefaction of sorted-subset datasets, despite the large sequencing depth. Because the study included a small number of donors, the genetic and exposure-history diversity represented was limited. Compared with non-shared clonotypes, the clonotypes found in all four sorted-subset donors had higher generation probabilities. About 5% of naive CD4, around 3.6% of naive CD8, 2.3% of memory CD4, and 0.35% to 0.4% of memory CD8 clonotypes were shared across a few donors. Pairwise subsampling led to the expectation that sequencing depth would affect the degree of clonotype sharing among donors. Estimated clonotype richness was generally larger for naive than for memory subsets. Sampling was restricted to blood, and TCR repertoires in tissue are likely to differ from TCR repertoires in blood.

TCR CDR3 regions were amplified from genomic DNA by multiplex PCR using the deep immunoSEQ assay. Extracted genomic DNA from each cell subset was spread evenly across all wells of several immunoSEQ 96-well plates, with each plate serving as a replicate. For sorted subsets, approximately 190 ng genomic DNA, equal to 25,000 to 35,000 T cell genomes, was loaded into each replicate PCR. Purified libraries were measured with a Qubit 3.0 fluorometer, size-checked on a Bioanalyzer 2100, and measured again with the KAPA Library Quantification kit. Every immunoSEQ 96-well plate was sequenced on a dedicated single-read 150-cycle Illumina NextSeq 550 flow cell. On the authors' methods: Because the immunoSEQ output held only junctional sequences and lacked quality scores, the filtering could not match the filtering applied to full-length reads. To assign V/J genes and CDR3, sequences were annotated using PyIR, a Python wrapper for IgBLAST v1.9, with IMGT germline references. Reads were removed for weak V/J assignments (E-value above 1e-6), missing CDR3, stop codons, out-of-frame junctions, or ambiguous translated residues. V3J clonotypes were defined by identical inferred V gene, J gene, and CDR3 amino acid sequence. To compute the percentage overlap between repertoires, the number of shared unique clonotypes was divided by the size of the smaller repertoire. Three approaches were used to assess repertoire richness: RTK rarefaction, the Chao1 estimator, and Recon v2.1 estimates of unobserved clonotypes. For all TCRbeta clonotypes obtained by the gDNA method from a few donors, generation probabilities were computed with OLGA. This immuneACCESS table, as held by TCRdb, lists in-frame sequences with V and J called but not all clones. Of the missing ones, under half trace to an unresolved V gene in checked studies; the others have no known cause. The DNA gave D and trimming, while V, J and clone size come from that table. Here the sample has hundreds of thousands of clones; more than 85% occur a single time. Of the sample, 24% is held by the ten largest clones.

CD8 naive samples were CD45RO-negative cells positively selected for CCR7, giving a CD45RA+CCR7+ population that excluded TemRA cells. Healthy HIV-negative adults with no recently reported acute infections or vaccinations were included as donors. Only Caucasian adults living in Nashville, Tennessee, USA were represented among the donors. Blood was collected by leukapheresis, and PBMCs were isolated by Ficoll-Histopaque density gradient centrifugation and then cryopreserved in liquid nitrogen vapor phase. Analytical flow cytometry was used to check the purity and quantity of every magnetically sorted T cell population. Genomic DNA was isolated from each sorted fraction and quantified by UV absorbance on a Nanodrop 2000c. V is pruned by 6 bases and J by 1 base, leaving 3 bases of the junction without a gene match. The cysteine opens and the phenylalanine closes a CDR3 of 14 amino acids. The kept DNA is CDR3 alone, 42 bases in frame from the first base. The germline V gene sets CDR1 to ENHRY and CDR2 to SYGVKD.

As to this clone: What antigen it recognizes has not been identified. No base quality values were provided; no much bigger clone lies one nucleotide off.

The sample taken for sequencing was naive CD8+ T cells sorted from blood. This sample's cell subset or site label indicates: CD45RA+CCR7+. The receptor was isolated from a man aged 30 to 45 in good health. This sequence uses TRBV10-3 and TRBJ2-3; TRBD1 lines up with 8 middle nucleotides. The CDR3 amino acid sequence is: CAIRGQGGTDTQYF. The DNA reads TGTGCCATCAGAGGACAGGGAGGCACAGATACGCAGTATTTT.